This T cell receptor beta chain was documented in a study of regulatory T cells in long-lasting Graves disease. This clonotype was seen a handful of times. As for time point: persistent/refractory GD, antithyroid drugs over 5 years with positive TRAb. The TCR library used RNA extracted from PBMCs. Building the TCR beta libraries relied on iRepertoire HTBI primers, and CDR3 regions underwent Arm-PCR. TCRdb re-derived calls from the multiplex PCR reads in MiXCR, one entry per CDR3 protein. The top ten hold 10% to 15% of the sample, which has hundreds of thousands of distinct CDR3 sequences, 22% seen once. Sequencing used peripheral blood mononuclear cells (PBMCs), obtained when the disease was refractory, from a patient treated with antithyroid drugs. This TCR was sampled from a female donor with Graves disease.

CDR3 bases: TGTGCCAGCAGCCAAGAAGTTTCACGGGCCTCGGGGCAGCCCCAGCATTTT. Its translation: CASSQEVSRASGQPQHF. The chain combines TRBV4-2 with TRBJ1-5; unclear D gene. Between the trimmed V and J ends, which lost 0 bases and 7 bases, there was a span of 19 bases. CDR3 length: 17 residues. Germline V lookup: CDR1 LGHNA, CDR2 YNFKEQ.